One sample yielded the 3 T cell receptor beta chains listed below, sequenced in a study of graft-versus-host responses after intestinal transplantation. Assay used: immunoSEQ multiplex PCR; TCRdb lists only in-frame clones, some missing. The sample lists about 120,000 clones, about 95% occurring once. No antigen is known for these receptors. This sample comprised unstimulated CD8+ T cells sorted from spleen or lymph node cells, obtained before intestinal transplant. The source of these receptors is a human donor who received an intestinal transplant.

This clone has only one observation. The chain has TRBV5-6 and TRBJ2-7; D remains unclear. The CDR3 sequence is 14 residues long. V lost 0 bases, J lost 4 bases, and 11 bases lay in between. Germline loops: CDR1 SGHDT, CDR2 YYEEEE. CDR3 region: CASSLDGFAYEQYF. The CDR3 bases are TGTGCCAGCAGCTTGGACGGGTTCGCTTACGAGCAGTACTTC.

The DNA of the CDR3 is TGCGCCAGCAGCCAAGCGTCAGAGCAAGAGACCCAGTACTTC. This sequence encodes CASSQASEQETQYF. The chain recombines TRBV4-3 with TRBJ2-5, with no clear D. The germline V and J ends were trimmed by 1 base and 2 bases, with 8 bases remaining between them. Germline V lookup: CDR1 LGHNA, CDR2 YSLEER. This CDR3 is built from 14 residues.

The genes are TRBV7-8 and TRBJ1-2; no clear D gene. The CDR3 has 14 residues. Looked up from germline, CDR1 is SGHVS and CDR2 is FQNEAQ. V lost 1 base, J lost 1 base, and 7 bases lay in between. CDR3 region: CASSLVDDNYGYTF. In DNA form, the CDR3 reads TGTGCCAGCAGCTTAGTCGATGATAACTATGGCTACACCTTC.